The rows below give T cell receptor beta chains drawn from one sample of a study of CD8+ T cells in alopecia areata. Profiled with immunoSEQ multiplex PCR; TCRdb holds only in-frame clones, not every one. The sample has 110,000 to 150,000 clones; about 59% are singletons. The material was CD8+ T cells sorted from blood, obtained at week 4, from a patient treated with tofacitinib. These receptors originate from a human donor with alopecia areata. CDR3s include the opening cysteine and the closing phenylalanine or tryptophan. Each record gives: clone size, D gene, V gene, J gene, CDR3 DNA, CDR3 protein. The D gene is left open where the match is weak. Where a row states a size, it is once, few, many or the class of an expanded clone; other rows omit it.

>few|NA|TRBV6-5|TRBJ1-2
TGTGCCAGCAGCCCGGGGCAGTCTAACGTCTATGGCTACACCTTC
CASSPGQSNVYGYTF
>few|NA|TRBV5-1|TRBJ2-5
TGCGCCAGCAGCCCCCCCGACTCACAAGAGACCCAGTACTTC
CASSPPDSQETQYF
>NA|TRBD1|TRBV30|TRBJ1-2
TGTGCCTGGAGTGATGGGACAGTGGTCGATGGCTACACCTTC
CAWSDGTVVDGYTF
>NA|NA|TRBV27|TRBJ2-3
TGTGCCAGCAGCTACCGAAGCACAGATACGCAGTATTTT
CASSYRSTDTQYF
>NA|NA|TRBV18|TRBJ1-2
TGTGCCAGCTCACCATCACCTCCGGACACCTATGGCTACACCTTC
CASSPSPPDTYGYTF
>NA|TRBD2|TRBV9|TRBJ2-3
TGTGCCAGCAGCGTAGTAGCGGGGCCCACAGATACGCAGTATTTT
CASSVVAGPTDTQYF
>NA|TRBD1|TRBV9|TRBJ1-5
TGTGCCAGCAGCCCGGGACAGGCCCTTCAGCCCCAGCATTTT
CASSPGQALQPQHF
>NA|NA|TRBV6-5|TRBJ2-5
TGTGCCAGCATCCACCAAGAGACCCAGTACTTC
CASIHQETQYF
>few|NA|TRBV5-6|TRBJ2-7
TGTGCCAGCAGCCTCCGGGACATCTCCTACGAGCAGTACTTC
CASSLRDISYEQYF
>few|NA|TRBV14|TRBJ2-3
TGTGCCAGCAGCCATCTAGGGGAAGATACGCAGTATTTT
CASSHLGEDTQYF
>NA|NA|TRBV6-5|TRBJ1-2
TGTGCCAGCAGTTACTCGGAATCTGATGGCTACACCTTC
CASSYSESDGYTF
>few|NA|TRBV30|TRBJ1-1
TGTGCCCAAGAAGTTCCGAACACTGAAGCTTTCTTT
CAQEVPNTEAFF
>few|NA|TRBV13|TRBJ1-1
TGTGCCAGCAGCTCGGACGTTGAAGCTTTCTTT
CASSSDVEAFF
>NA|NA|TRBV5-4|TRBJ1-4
TGTGCCAGCAGCTTGGGGCAGCCCACAACTAATGAAAAACTGTTTTTT
CASSLGQPTTNEKLFF
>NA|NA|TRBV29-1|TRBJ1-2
TGCAGTACCAAAGAGGGGTTTGGCTACACCTTC
CSTKEGFGYTF
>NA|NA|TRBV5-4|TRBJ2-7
TGTGCCAGCAGCTTTGGAGTCACCTACGAGCAGTACTTC
CASSFGVTYEQYF
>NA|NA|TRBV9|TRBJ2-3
TGTGCCAGCAGTGGGTCCATGGGTAGCACAGATACGCAGTATTTT
CASSGSMGSTDTQYF
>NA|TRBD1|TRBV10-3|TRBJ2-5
TGTGCCATCAGCGGTGCTGGGACAGGGGCAGAGACCCAGTACTTC
CAISGAGTGAETQYF
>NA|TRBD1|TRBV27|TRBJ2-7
TGTGCCAGCAGTTTGGACAGGGGTTACGAGCAGTACTTC
CASSLDRGYEQYF
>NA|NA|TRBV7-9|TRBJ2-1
TGTGCCAGCAGCTTAATCTCTGATTCCTACAATGAGCAGTTCTTC
CASSLISDSYNEQFF
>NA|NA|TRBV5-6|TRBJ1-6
TGTGCCAGCAGCTTGGGCGACAGTAATTCGCCCCTCCACTTT
CASSLGDSNSPLHF
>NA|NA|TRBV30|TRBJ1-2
TGTGCCTGGAGTGGGCCGGGGGGCGGCTATGGCTACACCTTC
CAWSGPGGGYGYTF
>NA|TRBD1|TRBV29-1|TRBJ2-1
TGCAGCGTTGAAGGCCGATTGGACAGGGGAGCCTACAATGAGCAGTTCTTC
CSVEGRLDRGAYNEQFF
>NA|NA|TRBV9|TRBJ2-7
TGTGCCAGCAGCGTAGGGAGGGCCTCCTACGAGCAGTACTTC
CASSVGRASYEQYF
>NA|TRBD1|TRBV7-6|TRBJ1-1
TGTGCCAGCAGCTTAACCCGGGACAGCCTGGATGGTGAAGCTTTCTTT
CASSLTRDSLDGEAFF
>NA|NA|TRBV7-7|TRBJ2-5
TGTGCTACCGTACTAGACCCCAATCAAGAGACCCAGTACTTC
CATVLDPNQETQYF
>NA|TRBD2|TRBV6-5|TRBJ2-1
TGTGCCAGCAGTTCACATAGCGGGGGGTATCGCAATGAGCAGTTCTTC
CASSSHSGGYRNEQFF
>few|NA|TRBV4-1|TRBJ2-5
TGCGCCAGCAGCCAAGACAGTGAAGAGACCCAGTACTTC
CASSQDSEETQYF
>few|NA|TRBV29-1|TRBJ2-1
TGCAGCGTTGAGGGCGACGAACCTTACAATGAGCAGTTCTTC
CSVEGDEPYNEQFF
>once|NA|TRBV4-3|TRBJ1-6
TGCGCCAGCAGCCAAGAAGAGGGGAGGTATAATTCACCCCTCCACTTT
CASSQEEGRYNSPLHF
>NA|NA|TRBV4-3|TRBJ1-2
TGCGCCAGCAGCCAAGATACGGAGGGGACTAACTATGGCTACACCTTC
CASSQDTEGTNYGYTF
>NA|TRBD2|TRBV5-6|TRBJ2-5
TGTGCCAGCAGCCCAAGACTAGCGGGGGGACTGACAGAGACCCAGTACTTC
CASSPRLAGGLTETQYF
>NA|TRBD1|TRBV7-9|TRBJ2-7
TGTGCCAGCAGCCACGGGACAGCCTACGAGCAGTACTTC
CASSHGTAYEQYF
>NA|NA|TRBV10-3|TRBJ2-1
TGTGCCATCAGTTGGGTCCTTAGCTCCTACAATGAGCAGTTCTTC
CAISWVLSSYNEQFF
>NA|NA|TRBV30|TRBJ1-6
TGTGCCTGGAGTCCCCCAGGGCATTCGAATTCACCCCTCCACTTT
CAWSPPGHSNSPLHF
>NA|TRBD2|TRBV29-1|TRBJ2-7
TGCAGCGTTGAAGATCTTGGCGGGGGGATCTACGAGCAGTACTTC
CSVEDLGGGIYEQYF
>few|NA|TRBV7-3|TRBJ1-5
TGTGCCAGCAGCTCGGACAGTACGCCCAATCAGCCCCAGCATTTT
CASSSDSTPNQPQHF
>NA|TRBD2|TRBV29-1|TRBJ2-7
TGCAGCGTTGAATTCGGGGGGGACGAGCAGTACTTC
CSVEFGGDEQYF
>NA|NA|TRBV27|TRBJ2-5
TGTGCCAGCAGTTTGAGGTCGTCGGATGAAGAGCAGTACTTC
CASSLRSSDEEQYF
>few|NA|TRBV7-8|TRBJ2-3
TGTGCCAGCAGCTTAGACAGGATAACGCAGTATTTT
CASSLDRITQYF
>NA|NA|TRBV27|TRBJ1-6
TGTGCCAGCAGTTTACAGGGCAGCGGATCACCCCTCCACTTT
CASSLQGSGSPLHF
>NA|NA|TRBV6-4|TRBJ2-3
TGTGCCAGCAGTGAAGGTGGGGGCACAGATACGCAGTATTTT
CASSEGGGTDTQYF
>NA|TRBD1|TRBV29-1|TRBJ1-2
TGCAGCGTTGAAGAACTGCGGGACAGAGCTAACTATGGCTACACCTTC
CSVEELRDRANYGYTF
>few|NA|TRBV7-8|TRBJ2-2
TGTGCCAGCAGCGTTACAGCTGGCGGGGAGCTGTTTTTT
CASSVTAGGELFF
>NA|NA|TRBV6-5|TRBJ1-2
TGTGCCACCCGGAATGGAGCTGGCTACACCTTC
CATRNGAGYTF
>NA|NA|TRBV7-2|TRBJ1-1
TGTGCCAGCAGCTTAGCTGTACAGAACACTGAAGCTTTCTTT
CASSLAVQNTEAFF